The entry below describes one T cell receptor (beta chain). The antigen remains undetermined. With 60 Vbeta and 13 Jbeta primers, the PCR was carried out. Assay used: immunoSEQ multiplex PCR; TCRdb lists only in-frame clones, some missing. This table holds 150,000 to 200,000 clones, approximately 80% found once. This record belongs to a study of cytomegalovirus exposure and HLA in healthy donors. Study-level findings and limits: Productive rates of about 90% or about 30% were seen for most TCR beta V segments in an earlier analysis. The study labeled more than 150 TCR beta chains cytomegalovirus-associated.

Germline V gene sequence: CDR1 SEHNR, CDR2 FQNEAQ (reference sequence). The V and J ends lost 5 bases and 0 bases, in that order; junction bases with no gene match: 3. This CDR3 contains 15 residues. The TCR sequence derives from a male donor in good health and CMV-seropositive. Input material: PBMCs. This chain uses TRBV7-9 with TRBJ2-4, with 8 bases fitting TRBD1. CDR3 coding DNA: TGTGCCAGCAGCCTGGACAGGGTAGCCAAAAACATTCAGTACTTC. It codes for CASSLDRVAKNIQYF.